What follows describes a single T cell receptor (beta chain). Those enrolled, adults aged roughly 18 to 90 years, came from fewer than 25 US areas. This sample stems from a study of blood T cell repertoires in COVID-19. Germline CDR1 is MGHRA and CDR2 is YSYEKL. The CDR3 has 18 amino acids. Trimming took off 1 base at V and 5 bases at J, with 23 bases between the two ends. Here immunoSEQ multiplex PCR was the method, and the copy in TCRdb shows in-frame clones only, minus some. The sample consists of some 400,000 clones, roughly nine tenths of them appearing once. The TCR originated in a woman aged 25 to 39 who had recovered from COVID-19. V and J are TRBV4-1 and TRBJ2-5; possible D gene TRBD2, 7 bases. Sequencing was carried out using PBMCs or T cells enriched from blood (not recorded which). The CDR3 protein is CASSQGGAGARATETQYF. The CDR3 nucleotides read TGCGCCAGCAGCCAAGGTGGGGCGGGGGCGAGAGCCACGGAGACCCAGTACTTC.